The 21 T cell receptor beta chains given below trace back to one sample, sequenced in a study of shared clonotypes between healthy human individuals. This table comes from immunoSEQ multiplex PCR, and its TCRdb copy is limited to in-frame clones, with some not included. The profile shows roughly 500,000 clones, approximately 81% of them singletons. Sample: PBMCs. The receptors come from a woman aged 40 to 49 in good health. Some clones in this sample may be carry-over from other donors' samples.

The chain is built from TRBV6-5 and TRBJ1-4; 7 bases are shared with TRBD1. The CDR3 is 15 residues long. CDR1 is MNHEY and CDR2 is SVGAGI in the germline V gene. Unmatched junction bases numbered 11, after V lost 6 bases and J lost 7 bases. DNA of the CDR3: TGTGCCAGCAGCCCCGGGAGGGGGCTCGGTGAAAAACTGTTTTTT. Translation gives CASSPGRGLGEKLFF.

The rearrangement joins TRBV5-1 to TRBJ2-7; TRBD2 is a possible D gene (5 bases). Germline V gene data show CDR1 as SGHRS and CDR2 as YFSETQ. The CDR3 sequence is 13 residues long. V was trimmed by 4 bases and J by 3 bases, leaving 11 bases between them. CDR3 residues: CASSVAGNYEQYF. CDR3 coding DNA: TGCGCCAGCAGCGTGGCGGGCAACTACGAGCAGTACTTC. Looking up the rest from reference TRBV5-1 and TRBJ2-7 gives the full variable domain: KAGVTQTPRYLIKTRGQQVTLSCSPISGHRSVSWYQQTPGQGLQFLFEYFSETQRNKGNFPGRFSGRQFSNSRSEMNVSTLELGDSALYLCASSVAGNYEQYFGPGTRLTVT.

V usage is TRBV19 and J usage is TRBJ2-1; a possible D gene is TRBD2 (6 bases). The CDR3 has 14 residues. V was clipped by 3 bases and J by 7 bases, with 13 bases between them. Per the germline V gene, CDR1 is LNHDA and CDR2 is SQIVND (reference sequence). In DNA, the CDR3 is TGTGCCAGTAGTATTAAAGCGGGCCCAAATGAGCAGTTCTTC. Its translation is CASSIKAGPNEQFF.

This chain links TRBV30 with TRBJ1-5; maybe TRBD1 (5 bases). Trimming stripped 1 base from V and 9 bases from J, with 16 bases between. This CDR3 is built from 14 residues. The germline V gene encodes CDR1 GTSNPN and CDR2 SVGIG (reference sequence). The CDR3, as DNA: TGTGCCTGGAGTGCCGGGAGGGGCCTGCTGCCCCAGCATTTT. This encodes CAWSAGRGLLPQHF.

The chain joins TRBV7-2 to TRBJ2-5, with D maybe TRBD1 (6 bases). Germline V gene lookup returns CDR1 SGHTA and CDR2 FQGNSA. V lost 5 bases to trimming and J lost 2 bases, with 15 bases between them. This CDR3 region has 15 residues. In DNA form, the CDR3 reads TGTGCCAGCAGCCCCACTGGACAGACGCAAGAGACCCAGTACTTC. Residues: CASSPTGQTQETQYF.

The chain couples TRBV11-3 to TRBJ2-1, with 10 bases aligning to TRBD2. The CDR3 spans 17 residues. With V trimmed by 1 base and J by 5 bases, 8 bases remained unmatched. Germline CDR1 reads SGHNT; CDR2 reads YENEEA. CDR3 region: CASSLAVLAGNDNEQFF. CDR3 nucleotide sequence: TGTGCCAGCAGCTTAGCTGTACTAGCGGGGAACGACAATGAGCAGTTCTTC.

V usage is TRBV6-1 and J usage is TRBJ2-7; D may be TRBD1 (5 bases). This CDR3 has 13 residues. V lost 7 bases and J 2 bases, leaving 12 bases between the germline ends. Germline values: CDR1 MNHNS, CDR2 SASEGT. CDR3 sequence (DNA): TGTGCCAGCACCAGACAGATTACCTACGAGCAGTACTTC. It is translated as CASTRQITYEQYF.

The V gene is TRBV5-3, the J gene TRBJ1-4, with D possibly matching TRBD1 (5 bases). TRBV5-3 has ORF status, its function being uncertain. V lost 0 bases, J lost 0 bases, and 9 bases lay in between. CDR3 length: 16 amino acids. The CDR3 region has the DNA TGTGCCAGAAGCTTGGGCGGGGGTGCAACTAATGAAAAACTGTTTTTT. It yields the protein CARSLGGGATNEKLFF.

The V and J genes are TRBV5-8 and TRBJ2-5; possible D gene TRBD2, 6 bases. This CDR3 has 16 amino acids. Germline V lookup: CDR1 SGHTS, CDR2 YDEGEE. V was cut by 2 bases and J by 0 bases, with 14 bases left in between. This CDR3 is CASSLGLAKYQETQYF. The CDR3 DNA follows: TGTGCCAGCAGCTTAGGGCTAGCGAAGTACCAAGAGACCCAGTACTTC.

The rearrangement joins TRBV4-3 to TRBJ1-1, with D perhaps matching TRBD1 (5 bases). The CDR3 runs 15 residues. CDR1 and CDR2 (germline): LGHNA, YSLEER. V shed 4 bases and J shed 0 bases, with 12 bases lying between them. In DNA, the CDR3 is TGCGCCAGCAGCCCAAGCCGGGGCCTGAACACTGAAGCTTTCTTT. Protein sequence: CASSPSRGLNTEAFF.

This clone was seen a handful of times. This chain uses TRBV7-8 with TRBJ1-5; 7 nucleotides agree with TRBD1. The ends lost 3 bases at V and 3 bases at J; junction bases unmatched: 11. Per germline, CDR1 SGHVS and CDR2 FQNEAQ. This CDR3 comprises 17 residues. The CDR3 bases are TGTGCCAGCAGCTTGGGGGAAGGGGGCTCTGTCAATCAGCCCCAGCATTTT. The encoded protein is CASSLGEGGSVNQPQHF.

This clone was counted at least ten times. V usage is TRBV6-1 and J usage is TRBJ2-7; 7 bases are shared with TRBD2. The CDR3 has 14 residues. From germline, CDR1 is MNHNS and CDR2 SASEGT. Trimming took 8 bases from V and 2 from J; bases not matched to a gene: 9. CDR3 residues: CASLRDYATYEQYF. CDR3 sequence (DNA): TGTGCCAGCCTCCGGGACTATGCCACCTACGAGCAGTACTTC.

The chain carries TRBV28 and TRBJ2-1, with 9 bases matching TRBD1. The CDR3 is made up of 14 amino acids. The V and J ends lost 10 bases and 11 bases, in that order; junction bases with no gene match: 15. Germline assignment: CDR1 MDHEN and CDR2 SYDVKM. CDR3 residues: CATGEGQGGGKQFF. CDR3 DNA sequence: TGTGCCACCGGGGAGGGACAGGGAGGAGGAAAGCAGTTCTTC.

The chain is built from TRBV27 and TRBJ1-5, with D perhaps TRBD1 (6 bases). This CDR3 spans 16 amino acids. V was clipped by 5 bases and J by 4 bases, with 18 bases between them. The germline V gene has CDR1 MNHEY and CDR2 SMNVEV (reference sequence). This CDR3 reads CASSPEHQGLNQPQHF. The CDR3, as DNA: TGTGCCAGCAGTCCCGAGCATCAGGGGTTAAATCAGCCCCAGCATTTT.

V and J are TRBV30 and TRBJ2-7; perhaps TRBD1 as D (6 bases). CDR1 is GTSNPN, CDR2 SVGIG, per germline (reference sequence). The CDR3 sequence is 14 residues long. Trimming removed 8 bases from V and 3 bases from J, with 20 bases in between. CDR3 sequence: CALEDRRSRYEQYF. Here the CDR3 DNA reads TGTGCCCTGGAGGACAGAAGGTCTCGCTACGAGCAGTACTTC.

V usage is TRBV28 and J usage is TRBJ2-3, with 11 bases that match TRBD1. Germline trimming cut 7 bases from V and 6 bases from J; bases unmatched to any gene: 6. Germline V gives CDR1 MDHEN, CDR2 SYDVKM. The CDR3 runs to 14 residues. Here the CDR3 DNA reads TGTGCCAGCACCCTCGGGACAGGGGGTGATACGCAGTATTTT. Its protein is CASTLGTGGDTQYF.

The chain couples TRBV28 to TRBJ1-3; D is undetermined. This CDR3 is 16 amino acids long. V was trimmed by 3 bases and J by 4 bases, leaving 16 bases between them. From germline, CDR1 is MDHEN and CDR2 SYDVKM. The CDR3 bases are TGTGCCAGCAGTTTCCCCCTGGGAGGGTCCGGAAACACCATATATTTT. The encoded protein is CASSFPLGGSGNTIYF.

With regard to this clone: A far larger clone lies a single base away; this is likely a read error. In the same sample, other DNA sequences code for this CDR3. V and J are TRBV5-4 and TRBJ2-7; 8 nucleotides align to TRBD2. Trimming cost V 2 bases and J 4 bases; bases outside gene matches: 11. CDR3 size: 16 residues. The germline gives CDR1 SGHNT, CDR2 YYREEE (reference sequence). The CDR3 sequence: CASSFGGTSGTYEQYF. CDR3 in DNA: TGTGCCAGCAGCTTCGGAGGGACTAGTGGGACGTACGAGCAGTACTTC.

The chain employs TRBV6-6 and TRBJ2-5; tentatively, D is TRBD1 (6 bases). The CDR3 sequence is 12 residues long. The ends were cut back, 4 bases at V and 5 bases at J, with 8 bases in the middle. Germline V CDR1 and CDR2: MNHNY, SVGAGI (reference sequence). For the CDR3, the DNA is TGTGCCAGCAGTTCCCAGGGGGAGACCCAGTACTTC. Translation gives CASSSQGETQYF.

This chain connects TRBV10-3 to TRBJ2-2; 12 positions match TRBD2. The CDR3 is made up of 15 amino acids. Germline V CDR1 and CDR2: ENHRY, SYGVKD. Trimming removed 3 bases from V and 5 bases from J; junction bases left unmatched: 1. This CDR3 is CAISEGTSGTGELFF. As DNA, the CDR3 is TGTGCCATCAGTGAAGGGACTAGCGGGACCGGGGAGCTGTTTTTT.

This sequence joins TRBV19 and TRBJ1-5; 10 bases match TRBD1. This CDR3 has 17 amino acids. V lost 5 bases to trimming and J lost 4 bases; unmatched junction nucleotides: 11. Per the germline V gene, CDR1 is LNHDA and CDR2 is SQIVND (reference sequence). The CDR3 protein is CASSVRTGGVKNQPQHF. For the CDR3, the DNA is TGTGCCAGTAGTGTCCGGACAGGGGGGGTCAAAAATCAGCCCCAGCATTTT.